A single sample gave rise to the 23 T cell receptor beta chains below, sequenced in a study of T cells in Graves' hyperthyroidism and ophthalmopathy. It was RNA transcripts that yielded the amplified TCR beta CDR3 regions. The TCR CDR3 was amplified in a first-round RT-PCR using the HTBI primer set. TCRdb fed the multiplex PCR reads into MiXCR, producing one record per CDR3 protein. Among hundreds of thousands of distinct CDR3 sequences, about a third were seen once, and the ten largest hold around a third. The sequencing sample was made of blood. These receptors were collected from a woman between 40 and 55 years old with Graves' hyperthyroidism.

Notes on this clonotype: This clone may be a read error of a much larger clone one base away. CDR3 bases: TGTGCCAGCAGTCCTCGTCCGTTAGGTCAGTCCCAGCATTTT. The encoded protein is CASSPRPLGQSQHF. The rearrangement links TRBV6-6 to TRBJ1-5; D is unclear. Germline V gives CDR1 MNHNY, CDR2 SVGAGI (reference sequence). The CDR3 length is 14 residues.

In its sample, this clonotype was seen many times. The rearrangement uses TRBV7-9 and TRBJ2-6; 7 nucleotides align to TRBD1. This CDR3 has 16 residues. With 5 bases clipped from V and 3 bases from J, the junction kept 7 bases outside the gene matches. In germline, CDR1 is SEHNR, CDR2 FQNEAQ (reference sequence). The DNA of the CDR3 is TGTGCCAGCAGCCGCACAGACAGGGTTGGGGCCAACGTCCTGACTTTC. Translated: CASSRTDRVGANVLTF.

This clonotype was seen at least ten times. The chain combines TRBV25-1 with TRBJ1-2; D ambiguous. The germline V gene has CDR1 MGHDK and CDR2 SYGVNS. The CDR3 loop spans 12 amino acids. The V gene lost 3 bases and the J gene lost 4 bases, with 6 bases spanning the gap. Here the CDR3 reads CASSDLLYGYTF. The CDR3 DNA reads as TGTGCCAGCAGTGACCTCCTCTATGGCTACACCTTC.

This clonotype appeared once. V is TRBV4-3 and J is TRBJ1-2; 8 nucleotides agree with TRBD1. Unmatched junction bases numbered 6, after V lost 6 bases and J lost 6 bases. The CDR3 consists of 13 residues. Per the germline V gene, CDR1 is LGHNA and CDR2 is YSLEER. The CDR3 here is CASRRQGMDGYTF. CDR3 sequence (DNA): TGCGCCAGCAGAAGACAGGGGATGGATGGCTACACCTTC.

This clonotype was seen only a few times. The chain has TRBV7-8 and TRBJ2-3; no definite D call. The CDR3 is 15 residues long. V lost 5 bases, J lost 0 bases, and 12 bases lay in between. Germline V CDR1 and CDR2: SGHVS, FQNEAQ. The CDR3 bases are TGTGCCAGCAGCATACGGCCCCCTAGCACAGATACGCAGTATTTT. Translated, it gives CASSIRPPSTDTQYF.

This clonotype was observed at least ten times. At one end the junction does not follow the germline gene, possibly because of a read error. The rearrangement joins TRBV10-3 to TRBJ1-1; D remains ambiguous. The V gene's germline CDR1 is ENHRY and CDR2 SYGVKD. The CDR3 spans 15 residues. CDR3 coding DNA: TGTGCCAGCAGTGACCCGGCCGGAGGTGGCACTGAAGCTTTCTTT. This gives the protein CASSDPAGGGTEAFF.

This clonotype was seen many times. The chain joins TRBV7-6 to TRBJ1-3, with D possibly being TRBD1 (5 bases). The CDR3 has 15 residues. From germline, CDR1 is SGHVS and CDR2 FNYEAQ. Trimming shortened V by 5 bases and J by 1 base, and 12 bases separated the two germline ends. The CDR3 DNA follows: TGTGCCAGCAGCCGATTACAGGAATCTGGAAACACCATATATTTT. Its protein is CASSRLQESGNTIYF.

Comments on this clonotype: Being one base from a much bigger clone, this may be a read error. Without the conserved terminal phenylalanine or tryptophan, this CDR3 likely stems from a read error. This chain links TRBV7-9 with TRBJ1-1; D unclear. V shed 5 bases and J shed 10 bases, with 20 bases lying between them. The CDR3 runs to 14 residues. Germline loops: CDR1 SEHNR, CDR2 FQNEAQ (reference sequence). DNA for the CDR3: TGTGCCAGCAGCGCTTGGACGGGGAGAGAGACAGCTTTCTCT. Its protein product is CASSAWTGRETAFS.

This clonotype has more than one count but fewer than ten. J is TRBJ2-2 and V is TRBV20-1; 8 nucleotides line up with TRBD2. The CDR3 length is 13 residues. Trimming cost V 7 bases and J 1 base; bases outside gene matches: 2. Germline lookup yields CDR1 DFQATT and CDR2 SNEGSKA (reference sequence). The CDR3 reads CSGLAWNTGELFF. DNA for the CDR3: TGCAGTGGACTAGCGTGGAACACCGGGGAGCTGTTTTTT.

This clonotype has a count of ten or more. The J gene is TRBJ1-3, the V gene TRBV2, with 7 bases lining up with TRBD1. CDR1 and CDR2 from the germline V gene are SNHLY and FYNNEI. The CDR3 contains 14 residues. J lost 5 bases, V lost 7 bases, and 8 bases had no gene match. In nucleotides, the CDR3 is TGTGCCAGCATTATGGACAGGAATCGAAACACCATATATTTT. This translates into CASIMDRNRNTIYF.

This clonotype was counted at least ten times. The chain couples TRBV19 to TRBJ1-4; 7 positions match TRBD1. Germline V CDR1 and CDR2: LNHDA, SQIVND (reference sequence). CDR3 length: 15 residues. V was pared by 3 bases and J by 8 bases, with 9 bases of the junction left unmatched. CDR3 sequence: CASSIRARGEEKLFF. DNA of the CDR3: TGTGCCAGTAGTATCCGGGCCAGGGGGGAAGAAAAACTGTTTTTT.

This clonotype occurred many times. The CDR3 sequence: CASSLGGEGNQPQHF. CDR3 coding DNA: TGCGCCAGCAGCTTGGGGGGCGAGGGCAATCAGCCCCAGCATTTT. The chain carries TRBV5-1 and TRBJ1-5; a possible D gene is TRBD1 (5 bases). The CDR3 length is 15 residues. Germline V gene sequence: CDR1 SGHRS, CDR2 YFSETQ. Trimming removed 0 bases at V and 2 bases at J, with 9 bases between.

This clonotype has at least ten counts. This rearrangement joins TRBV29-1 to TRBJ1-1, with 7 bases fitting TRBD1. This CDR3 has 15 residues. The germline CDR1 and CDR2 sequences are SQVTM and ANQGSEA. V trimming: 1 base; J trimming: 0 bases; junction bases outside the gene matches: 5. In nucleotides, the CDR3 is TGCAGCGTTGAAGGGTTAGGACAGGTGAACACTGAAGCTTTCTTT. The encoded protein is CSVEGLGQVNTEAFF. Full variable domain (rest looked up from reference TRBV29-1 and TRBJ1-1): SAVISQKPSRDICQRGTSLTIQCQVDSQVTMMFWYRQQPGQSLTLIATANQGSEATYESGFVIDKFPISRPNLTFSTLTVSNMSPEDSSIYLCSVEGLGQVNTEAFFGQGTRLTVV.

The chain has TRBV4-2 and TRBJ1-6; D perhaps matches TRBD1 (6 bases). In germline, CDR1 is LGHNA, CDR2 YNFKEQ. The CDR3 consists of 17 residues. Trimming took 5 bases from V and 1 from J, leaving 15 bases between them. The CDR3 DNA is TGTGCCAGCAGCGTCAGGGGAGGTAGATCCTATAATTCACCCCTCCACTTT. Protein product: CASSVRGGRSYNSPLHF.

This chain joins TRBV5-4 and TRBJ2-7, with 9 positions matching TRBD2. After removal of 3 bases from V and 7 bases from J, the junction contained 8 bases not matched to a gene. The CDR3 length is 14 residues. Germline V gives CDR1 SGHNT, CDR2 YYREEE (reference sequence). The CDR3 is CASSSIAGESEQYF. The CDR3 DNA reads as TGTGCCAGCAGCTCGATAGCGGGAGAAAGTGAGCAGTACTTC.

The sample holds one count of this clonotype. The J gene is TRBJ1-5, the V gene TRBV29-1; 9 bases map to TRBD1. CDR3 length: 13 residues. The V gene end was trimmed by 6 bases and the J gene end by 6 bases; junction bases not matched to a gene: 6. CDR1 is SQVTM, CDR2 ANQGSEA, per germline. The CDR3 DNA reads TGCAGCGTGGGACAGGGTGCGTCTCAGCCCCAGCATTTT. Translated, it gives CSVGQGASQPQHF.

On this clonotype: Possible read error: a much larger clone is one base away. The chain combines TRBV20-1 with TRBJ1-2; 9 bases match TRBD1. This CDR3 spans 17 amino acids. CDR1 DFQATT and CDR2 SNEGSKA come from the germline V gene (reference sequence). This CDR3 is CSVRDVGQGSLIYGYTF. For the CDR3, the DNA is TGCAGTGTTAGAGATGTAGGACAGGGGTCCCTTATCTATGGCTACACCTTC.

The rearrangement links TRBV6-2 or TRBV6-3 to TRBJ1-2; TRBD1 matches 7 bases. The CDR3 has 13 residues. J gave up 7 bases and V 6 bases, and 8 bases lay outside the gene matches. From germline, CDR1 is MNHEY and CDR2 SVGEGT. CDR3 bases: TGTGCCAGCAGCGATAGGACAGGCCGTGGCTACACCTTC. Translation: CASSDRTGRGYTF.

This clonotype was counted many times. The rearrangement links TRBV10-3 to TRBJ2-7, with 12 positions matching TRBD2. The CDR3 sequence is 16 residues long. Germline V gene sequence: CDR1 ENHRY, CDR2 SYGVKD. J was trimmed by 1 base and V by 4 bases; bases with no gene match: 5. The CDR3 loop is CAISVTSGGSSYEQYF. CDR3 bases: TGTGCCATCAGTGTGACTAGCGGGGGTAGTTCCTACGAGCAGTACTTC.

This clonotype occurred many times. The J gene is TRBJ1-1, the V gene TRBV12-3 or TRBV12-4; D remains ambiguous. V was shortened by 7 bases and J by 1 base, with 7 bases between the two germline ends. This CDR3 contains 12 residues. CDR3 sequence reads: CASTPGNTEAFF. The CDR3 bases are TGTGCCAGCACCCCAGGGAACACTGAAGCTTTCTTT.

This clonotype was picked up many times. The CDR3 loop reads CASSYRGDTGELFF. The CDR3 bases are TGTGCCAGCAGCTACCGGGGGGACACCGGGGAGCTGTTTTTT. The chain is built from TRBV7-9 and TRBJ2-2, with 7 bases aligning to TRBD2. Per germline, CDR1 SEHNR and CDR2 FQNEAQ (reference sequence). This CDR3 is built from 14 residues. With 4 bases clipped from V and 3 bases from J, the junction kept 2 bases outside the gene matches.

The chain combines TRBV12-3 or TRBV12-4 with TRBJ1-5, with D tentatively TRBD1 (5 bases). The CDR3 consists of 15 residues. Deletions cut 5 bases from V and 1 base from J, with 12 bases between. The CDR3 reads CASSPLRTSNQPQHF. CDR3 nucleotide sequence: TGTGCCAGCAGTCCTCTCAGGACAAGCAATCAGCCCCAGCATTTT.

The table lists this clonotype with many counts. The gene calls are TRBV2 and TRBJ1-2; a weak D match, TRBD1 (5 bases). The CDR3 consists of 17 residues. V was shortened by 5 bases and J by 6 bases, with 25 bases between the two germline ends. Per the germline V gene, CDR1 is SNHLY and CDR2 is FYNNEI. The CDR3 spells CASSTGTFIPTGHGYTF. The CDR3, as DNA: TGTGCCAGCAGTACCGGGACTTTTATACCAACTGGCCATGGCTACACCTTC.